The clone carrying this T cell receptor (beta chain) occurred a few times. Germline CDR1 is MRHNA and CDR2 is SNTAGT. The ends lost 6 bases at V and 9 bases at J; junction bases unmatched: 7. This CDR3 is 13 amino acids long. This sample was taken from a study of T cell changes during pregnancy in multiple sclerosis. The data were produced by immunoSEQ multiplex PCR, yet TCRdb's version contains in-frame clones alone and is incomplete. The sample gives approximately 17,000 clones, 84% of which show up once; 9% to 10% is in the top ten. The chain is built from TRBV6-4 and TRBJ2-1; 8 nucleotides agree with TRBD2. The starting material was CD8+ T cells from peripheral blood mononuclear cells, obtained in the second trimester of pregnancy. The receptor comes from a female donor in good health, enrolled as a control in a pregnancy study. CDR3 sequence: CASSAGGAGEQFF. CDR3 nucleotides: TGTGCCAGCAGCGCCGGGGGGGCTGGTGAGCAGTTCTTC.